Shown below are 8 T cell receptor beta chains from a single sample sequenced in a study of T cell clonality in common variable immunodeficiency. Measured with immunoSEQ multiplex PCR; TCRdb has only the in-frame clones, and not every one. The sample contains more than 45,000 clones, none occurring once; roughly 6% lies in the top ten. The source material was peripheral blood mononuclear cells. The source is a person aged 18-69 years in good health.

This clone occurred many times. The CDR3 end is not reached by the read, which stops 3 residues before it; the germline J gene fills it in. The chain couples TRBV7-2 to TRBJ1-2; 10 nucleotides align to TRBD1. The CDR3 is 15 amino acids. V was pared by 5 bases and J by 7 bases, with 10 bases of the junction left unmatched. In germline, CDR1 is SGHTA, CDR2 FQGNSA. The CDR3 is CASSPQRQGALGYTF. Incomplete CDR3 DNA: TGTGCCAGCAGCCCCCAACGACAGGGGGCGCTTGGC.

In its sample, this clone was seen a few times. One junction end disagrees with the germline gene, perhaps due to a read error. The sequence runs out 3 residues before the end of the CDR3; the remainder is reconstructed from the germline J gene. The sample carries other DNA sequences with the same CDR3. The chain links TRBV18 to TRBJ1-3; TRBD1 agrees at 7 bases. This CDR3 is built from 18 residues. Germline-derived CDR1 and CDR2 are KGHSH and LQKENI. Partial CDR3 DNA: TGTGCCAGCTCGCACAGCCCTAATCCGACAGGGACTGGAAACACT. Translating gives CASSHSPNPTGTGNT. The full CDR3 sequence reads CASSHSPNPTGTGNTIYF.

This clone was seen only a few times. The read gets to within 3 residues of the CDR3 end, and the germline J gene fills in the rest. The chain is built from TRBV6-2 or TRBV6-3 and TRBJ1-2; possibly TRBD1 for D (5 bases). The CDR3 has 15 residues. Germline values: CDR1 MNHEY, CDR2 SVGEGT. The covered CDR3 bases are TGTGCCAGCAGTTACGGCCAGGGTAACACAGATACC. Its protein product is CASSYGQGNTDT. The whole CDR3 sequence reads CASSYGQGNTDTYTF.

There are many counts of this clone. The read comes to an end 3 residues before the CDR3 does, leaving the germline J gene to fill in the end. The chain has TRBV6-2 or TRBV6-3 and TRBJ2-2; tentative D call: TRBD1 (5 bases). Germline V gene sequence: CDR1 MNHEY, CDR2 SVGEGT. The CDR3 sequence is 13 residues long. CDR3 protein: CASRTDRSEKLFF. The sequenced part of the CDR3 DNA is TGTGCCAGCAGAACCGACAGATCCGAAAAG.

As concerns this clone: The read comes to an end 3 residues before the CDR3 does, leaving the germline J gene to fill in the end. V and J are TRBV30 and TRBJ1-2; TRBD1 might be the D (5 bases). This CDR3 has 13 residues. In germline, CDR1 is GTSNPN, CDR2 SVGIG (reference sequence). Incomplete CDR3 DNA: TGTGCCTGGAGTGTACAGGCCACAGATACC. Protein: CAWSVQATDT. The entire CDR3 protein is CAWSVQATDTYTF.

This clone came up many times. The read terminates 3 residues before the CDR3 end, so the remaining end is supplied by the germline J gene. The chain has TRBV20-1 and TRBJ1-4; 11 bases are shared with TRBD1. V shed 7 bases, J shed 6 bases, and the junction held 1 base outside the gene matches. Germline CDR1 reads DFQATT; CDR2 reads SNEGSKA (reference sequence). The CDR3 consists of 12 residues. The sequenced part of the CDR3 DNA is TGCAGTGGGACAGGGGGCGATGAAAAA. Amino acids: CSGTGGDEK. The CDR3 as a whole reads CSGTGGDEKLFF.

This clone was counted ten times or more. The read finishes 3 residues shy of the CDR3 end, and the germline J gene is used to complete it. The V and J genes are TRBV5-1 and TRBJ2-1, with 8 bases aligning to TRBD2. This CDR3 has 14 amino acids. Germline CDR1 reads SGHRS; CDR2 reads YFSETQ. The V segment lost 6 bases and the J segment 4 bases; nucleotides outside the gene matches: 6. CDR3 sequence: CASKAGAGYNEQFF. The part of the CDR3 DNA that was read is TGCGCCAGCAAAGCGGGGGCCGGTTACAATGAG.

This clone was detected a few times. With the read ending 3 residues before the CDR3 end, the germline J gene is used to fill in that end. The V gene is TRBV19, the J gene TRBJ2-3, with 9 bases identical to TRBD1. CDR3 length: 14 residues. CDR1 and CDR2 (germline): LNHDA, SQIVND (reference sequence). CDR3 DNA, as far as it was read: TGTGCCAGTAGTATAAAACAGGGGGCTGGGCCG. As protein: CASSIKQGAGP. Given in full, the CDR3 is CASSIKQGAGPQYF.